This is a list of T cell receptor beta chains from one sample in a study of naive and memory T cell subsets. TCRdb recomputed calls from the UMI-ligation and nested PCR reads with MiXCR, one row per CDR3 protein. The sample consists of 29,000 or so distinct CDR3 sequences, around 11% of them appearing once. Material for sequencing was effector memory CD4+ T cells from blood. The receptors here all came from a human donor in good health. The CDR3 runs from the conserved cysteine through the conserved F or W. Fields, in order: J gene, CDR3 length, V gene, D gene, CDR3 protein. The D gene is left open where the match is weak.

J gene: TRBJ2-1; CDR3 length: 13; V gene: TRBV6-2/TRBV6-3; D gene: NA; CDR3 protein: CASNGRQYNEQFF
J gene: TRBJ2-1; CDR3 length: 17; V gene: TRBV11-2; D gene: TRBD2; CDR3 protein: CASSPKRTSGTYNEQFF
J gene: TRBJ2-1; CDR3 length: 15; V gene: TRBV20-1; D gene: TRBD1; CDR3 protein: CSARQGAFGYNEQFF
J gene: TRBJ1-5; CDR3 length: 14; V gene: TRBV20-1; D gene: NA; CDR3 protein: CSASRGRWDQPQHF
J gene: TRBJ2-5; CDR3 length: 15; V gene: TRBV7-7; D gene: TRBD1; CDR3 protein: CASSLGRGQQETQYF
J gene: TRBJ2-7; CDR3 length: 14; V gene: TRBV7-9; D gene: NA; CDR3 protein: CASSRDKGLHEQYF
J gene: TRBJ2-1; CDR3 length: 14; V gene: TRBV11-3; D gene: NA; CDR3 protein: CASSYRPGGDEQFF
J gene: TRBJ2-7; CDR3 length: 14; V gene: TRBV9; D gene: TRBD2; CDR3 protein: CASSGTGLEREQYF
J gene: TRBJ2-5; CDR3 length: 19; V gene: TRBV4-2; D gene: TRBD2; CDR3 protein: CASSQDGSPKTSGQETQYF
J gene: TRBJ2-7; CDR3 length: 16; V gene: TRBV7-9; D gene: TRBD2; CDR3 protein: CASSFFGGGDSYEQYF
J gene: TRBJ1-6; CDR3 length: 16; V gene: TRBV2; D gene: NA; CDR3 protein: CASIDGTGKHNSPLHF
J gene: TRBJ1-1; CDR3 length: 17; V gene: TRBV5-8; D gene: TRBD1; CDR3 protein: CASSLPGLGQGGTEAFF
J gene: TRBJ2-1; CDR3 length: 14; V gene: TRBV20-1; D gene: TRBD2; CDR3 protein: CSAGLAGAHNEQFF
J gene: TRBJ1-6; CDR3 length: 11; V gene: TRBV6-1; D gene: NA; CDR3 protein: CASRDGSPLHF
J gene: TRBJ2-6; CDR3 length: 16; V gene: TRBV2; D gene: NA; CDR3 protein: CASRGGASSGANVLTF
J gene: TRBJ2-1; CDR3 length: 16; V gene: TRBV28; D gene: NA; CDR3 protein: CASRWARGAGFGEQFF
J gene: TRBJ2-7; CDR3 length: 18; V gene: TRBV20-1; D gene: TRBD1; CDR3 protein: CSAQERGLDRGRAYEQYF
J gene: TRBJ2-3; CDR3 length: 17; V gene: TRBV7-6; D gene: NA; CDR3 protein: CASSLGGGRRPTDTQYF
J gene: TRBJ2-3; CDR3 length: 13; V gene: TRBV29-1; D gene: NA; CDR3 protein: CSFRTPRVDTQYF
J gene: TRBJ2-2; CDR3 length: 11; V gene: TRBV20-1; D gene: NA; CDR3 protein: CSAISTGELFF
J gene: TRBJ2-7; CDR3 length: 12; V gene: TRBV5-8; D gene: NA; CDR3 protein: CASRPQYAEQYF
J gene: TRBJ2-3; CDR3 length: 19; V gene: TRBV24-1; D gene: TRBD2; CDR3 protein: CATSDFGLAGGHGTDTQYF
J gene: TRBJ2-2; CDR3 length: 14; V gene: TRBV19; D gene: TRBD1; CDR3 protein: CASSMAGGTGELFF
J gene: TRBJ2-5; CDR3 length: 14; V gene: TRBV28; D gene: TRBD1; CDR3 protein: CASSFGTAQETQYF
J gene: TRBJ2-2; CDR3 length: 16; V gene: TRBV7-2; D gene: TRBD2; CDR3 protein: CASSLGFRLASGELFF
J gene: TRBJ2-3; CDR3 length: 19; V gene: TRBV5-4; D gene: NA; CDR3 protein: CASSWRGGGLVSGTDTQYF
J gene: TRBJ2-6; CDR3 length: 16; V gene: TRBV28; D gene: NA; CDR3 protein: CASISPSPSGANVLTF
J gene: TRBJ2-5; CDR3 length: 13; V gene: TRBV30; D gene: NA; CDR3 protein: CAWSVAGGKTQYF
J gene: TRBJ2-7; CDR3 length: 15; V gene: TRBV28; D gene: TRBD2; CDR3 protein: CASELAGGNSYEQYF
J gene: TRBJ2-3; CDR3 length: 15; V gene: TRBV7-3; D gene: NA; CDR3 protein: CASSLTKLNTDTQYF
J gene: TRBJ1-1; CDR3 length: 14; V gene: TRBV5-5; D gene: NA; CDR3 protein: CASSFSGSDTEAFF
J gene: TRBJ1-2; CDR3 length: 14; V gene: TRBV30; D gene: TRBD1; CDR3 protein: CAWSGTGRLYGYTF
J gene: TRBJ1-6; CDR3 length: 15; V gene: TRBV7-2; D gene: NA; CDR3 protein: CASSLAFGGDSRLHF
J gene: TRBJ1-1; CDR3 length: 15; V gene: TRBV7-9; D gene: NA; CDR3 protein: CASSHPPNEGVEAFF
J gene: TRBJ1-3; CDR3 length: 15; V gene: TRBV7-9; D gene: NA; CDR3 protein: CASGPYMPSGNTIYF
J gene: TRBJ2-7; CDR3 length: 15; V gene: TRBV11-3; D gene: NA; CDR3 protein: CASSFRPGDLYEQYF
J gene: TRBJ1-4; CDR3 length: 12; V gene: TRBV29-1; D gene: NA; CDR3 protein: CSVVDGLEKLFF
J gene: TRBJ1-5; CDR3 length: 15; V gene: TRBV20-1; D gene: NA; CDR3 protein: CSVVLEGGGNQPQHF
J gene: TRBJ1-2; CDR3 length: 15; V gene: TRBV6-1; D gene: NA; CDR3 protein: CASSEAPMGLRGYTF
J gene: TRBJ2-7; CDR3 length: 13; V gene: TRBV27; D gene: TRBD1; CDR3 protein: CATGTGNTYEQYF
J gene: TRBJ2-7; CDR3 length: 14; V gene: TRBV12-5; D gene: NA; CDR3 protein: CASGLVHSYYEQYF
J gene: TRBJ2-1; CDR3 length: 15; V gene: TRBV7-3; D gene: TRBD1; CDR3 protein: CASSPTGTGVFQQFF
J gene: TRBJ1-5; CDR3 length: 15; V gene: TRBV5-6; D gene: NA; CDR3 protein: CASSLMTAPNQPQHF
J gene: TRBJ2-5; CDR3 length: 14; V gene: TRBV30; D gene: NA; CDR3 protein: CAWSVVGGWETQYF
J gene: TRBJ2-3; CDR3 length: 16; V gene: TRBV7-9; D gene: TRBD2; CDR3 protein: CASSLGPSGSQDTQYF
J gene: TRBJ1-1; CDR3 length: 14; V gene: TRBV28; D gene: NA; CDR3 protein: CASSLAKGGTEAFF
J gene: TRBJ2-5; CDR3 length: 14; V gene: TRBV27; D gene: NA; CDR3 protein: CASSLVVGGETQYF
J gene: TRBJ2-2; CDR3 length: 14; V gene: TRBV7-3; D gene: NA; CDR3 protein: CASRSTDNTGELFF
J gene: TRBJ1-3; CDR3 length: 14; V gene: TRBV30; D gene: NA; CDR3 protein: CAWSVNSAGNTIYF
J gene: TRBJ2-4; CDR3 length: 16; V gene: TRBV25-1; D gene: NA; CDR3 protein: CASSEGGAGAKNIQYF
J gene: TRBJ2-1; CDR3 length: 15; V gene: TRBV7-8; D gene: NA; CDR3 protein: CASSFVLSSYNEQFF
J gene: TRBJ2-2; CDR3 length: 13; V gene: TRBV18; D gene: TRBD1; CDR3 protein: CASRQGPTGELFF
J gene: TRBJ2-1; CDR3 length: 11; V gene: TRBV6-2/TRBV6-3; D gene: NA; CDR3 protein: CASSWGPEQFF
J gene: TRBJ1-4; CDR3 length: 12; V gene: TRBV12-3/TRBV12-4; D gene: NA; CDR3 protein: CASGTGTEKLFF